This T cell receptor beta chain was sequenced for a study of Graves' ophthalmopathy and Graves' hyperthyroidism (dated by TCRdb to about 2018). As for the study more broadly: Hyperthyroidism was considered stable if no progression to ophthalmopathy occurred within 18 months of follow-up. TCR beta repertoire signatures were used to distinguish Graves' ophthalmopathy from Graves' hyperthyroidism and to predict progression to ophthalmopathy. In total, some 140 blood samples were TCR-sequenced: approximately 40 ophthalmopathy, around 75 hyperthyroidism and some 17 hyperthyroidism-to-ophthalmopathy patients. To explore V-J signatures that distinguish ophthalmopathy from hyperthyroidism, a discovery set of 95 to 100 patients was enrolled, made up of around 40 with ophthalmopathy and under 65 with stable hyperthyroidism. For independent validation, a separate cohort was made up of fewer than 20 hyperthyroidism patients plus 17 patients who later progressed from hyperthyroidism to ophthalmopathy. T-cell repertoires of thyroid tissue and blood were compared in over 5 hyperthyroidism patients. After sampling, hyperthyroidism patients received methimazole starting at 30 mg daily, and ophthalmopathy patients received high-dose intravenous methylprednisolone.

The full study reports these points: In cross-validation, the 13-signature model distinguished ophthalmopathy from stable hyperthyroidism with around 90% sensitivity and 81% to 82% specificity, while in the test set the corresponding values were about 79% and 69%. Sample size was not statistically predetermined, and group allocation was not concealed from the investigators. Most of the expanded thyroid clonotypes with a frequency above 0.001 were also detected in blood, and it was suggested that the thyroid immune response may be reflected by blood repertoires. In validation, the model predicted ophthalmopathy progression with 70.59% sensitivity and roughly 72% specificity; around twelve predicted patients were CT-confirmed with GO in a median of around 6 months.

Hyperthyroidism patients were newly diagnosed, were aged 18 to 65 years, and had a disease duration under 2 months. Patients were excluded if they had other autoimmune diseases, uncontrolled infections, pregnancy or lactation. Clinical symptoms, serum thyroxine, TRAb, thyroid ultrasound and orbital computed tomography formed the basis of the diagnosis. Total RNA was extracted using Trizol reagent, and RNA quality was checked on an Agilent 2100 Bioanalyzer. A remark on this clonotype: The clone's antigen remains unknown. No per-base quality is available; no much larger clone lies one base away.

V and J are truncated by 4 bases and 5 bases respectively, leaving an intervening sequence of 11 bases. As encoded in the germline V gene, CDR1 is MGHDK while CDR2 is SYGVNS. The CDR3 goes from the cysteine to the phenylalanine over 13 residues. Only the CDR3 DNA stays, 39 bases, in frame from base 1. For repertoire sequencing, TCR beta CDR3 regions were amplified from RNA transcripts. HTBI primers and the Qiagen OneStep RT-PCR kit were used in a first-round RT-PCR, which was followed by a second-round multiplex PCR, size selection and purification. Sequencing of the libraries was carried out on an Illumina HiSeq2000 in paired-end mode with 100 bp reads. The original pipeline was this. Reads were processed with SOAPnuke, discarding reads with adapters, uncalled bases, mean Phred below 15, or no exact constant-primer or identifier match. High-quality paired reads were merged with COPE v1.2.5. Unique nucleotide sequences were defined as clonotypes and aligned to IMGT TRB V, D and J references using MiTCR v1.1. The analysis was limited to V-J combinations with a frequency above 0.0001, which together covered about 99% of the repertoires. For each V-J combination, a TCR clonal expansion and chaos score was defined as the ratio of F50 clonal expansion to chaos observed in the TCRdist matrix. Welch's t-statistics and random forest were used to reduce the features to approximately 13 V-J combinations, which were then used as input to a naive Bayes classifier. Thyroid-blood repertoire similarity was quantified with the Morisita-Horn index. In-frame beta chains were kept once TCRdb had trimmed the public reads at Q25 with fastp and called clones with MiXCR. Identical CDR3 proteins give one entry, which carries the most common genes and DNA. The V and J calls were not made by the authors but by TCRdb's processing. A total of approximately 540,000 distinct CDR3 sequences appear in this sample, less than 45% of them only once. Jointly, the top ten make up about 4% of the sample.

The sequenced sample was peripheral blood or thyroid tissue (not recorded which). This TCR was sampled from an adult man with Graves' hyperthyroidism. The chain couples TRBV25-1 to TRBJ1-1; matching of 5 bases hints at TRBD1 as the D gene. The nucleotides are TGTGCCAGCAGTGCCACGGGACTGACTGAAGCTTTCTTT. Translated, it reads CASSATGLTEAFF.